The TCR beta chain under discussion was sequenced for a study of blood T cell repertoires in COVID-19. The V end lost 1 base, the J end lost 0 bases, and 9 bases lay between the germline ends. The CDR3 sequence is 15 residues long. Looked up from germline, CDR1 is SGHAT and CDR2 is FQNNGV. As originally analysed: Estimation of nucleated cell counts relied on the amplification of reference gene primers. Some clones are missing from TCRdb's copy, which holds only in-frame ones; the method was immunoSEQ multiplex PCR. The V and J calls and the clone size are those of that table, but D and trimming were determined from the DNA. The data contain approximately 100,000 clones, about 85% of them singletons.

This receptor was obtained from a human donor in a cohort sampled during active COVID-19. The chain has TRBV11-2 and TRBJ1-1; D might be TRBD1 (5 bases). The sequenced sample consisted of peripheral blood. CDR3 in amino acids: CASSLGQTLNTEAFF. The CDR3 nucleotides are TGTGCCAGCAGCTTAGGACAGACTTTGAACACTGAAGCTTTCTTT.